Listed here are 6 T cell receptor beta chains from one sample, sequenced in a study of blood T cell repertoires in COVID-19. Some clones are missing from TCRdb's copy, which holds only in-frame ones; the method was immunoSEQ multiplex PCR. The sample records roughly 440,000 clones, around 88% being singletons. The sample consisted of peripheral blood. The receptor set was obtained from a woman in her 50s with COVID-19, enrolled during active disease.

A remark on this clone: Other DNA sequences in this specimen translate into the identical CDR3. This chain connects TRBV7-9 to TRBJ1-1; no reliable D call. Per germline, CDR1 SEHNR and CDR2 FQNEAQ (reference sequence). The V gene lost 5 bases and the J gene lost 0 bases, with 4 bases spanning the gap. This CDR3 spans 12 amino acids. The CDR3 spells CASSPMNTEAFF. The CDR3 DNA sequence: TGTGCCAGCAGCCCCATGAACACTGAAGCTTTCTTT.

The CDR3 spells CASSPDQDSNEKLFF. The CDR3 DNA reads TGTGCCAGCTCACCAGACCAAGACAGTAATGAAAAACTGTTTTTT. The chain uses TRBV18 and TRBJ1-4; perhaps TRBD1 as D (5 bases). With 2 bases removed from V and 4 bases from J, the gap between germline ends came to 11 bases. The germline V gene has CDR1 KGHSH and CDR2 LQKENI. CDR3 size: 15 residues.

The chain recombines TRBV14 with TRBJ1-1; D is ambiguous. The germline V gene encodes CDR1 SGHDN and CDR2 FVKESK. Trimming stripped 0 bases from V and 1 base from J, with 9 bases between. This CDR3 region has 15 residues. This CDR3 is CASSQDGLSNTEAFF. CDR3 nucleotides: TGTGCCAGCAGCCAAGATGGCCTTTCGAACACTGAAGCTTTCTTT. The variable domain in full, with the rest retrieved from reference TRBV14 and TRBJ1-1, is EAGVTQFPSHSVIEKGQTVTLRCDPISGHDNLYWYRRVMGKEIKFLLHFVKESKQDESGMPNNRFLAERTGGTYSTLKVQPAELEDSGVYFCASSQDGLSNTEAFFGQGTRLTVV.

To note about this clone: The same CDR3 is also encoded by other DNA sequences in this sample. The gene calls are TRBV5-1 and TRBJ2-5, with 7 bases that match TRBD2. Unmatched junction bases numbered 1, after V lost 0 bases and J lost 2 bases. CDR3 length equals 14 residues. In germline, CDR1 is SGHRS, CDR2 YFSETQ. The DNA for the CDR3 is TGCGCCAGCAGCTTGGTCGGGGGGCAAGAGACCCAGTACTTC. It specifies CASSLVGGQETQYF.

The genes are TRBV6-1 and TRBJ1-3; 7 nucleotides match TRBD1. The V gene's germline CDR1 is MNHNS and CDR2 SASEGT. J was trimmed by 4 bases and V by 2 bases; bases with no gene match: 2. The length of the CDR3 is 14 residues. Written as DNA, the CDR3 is TGTGCCAGCAGTGAAACAGGGGCAGGAAACACCATATATTTT. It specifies CASSETGAGNTIYF.

The DNA for the CDR3 is TGTGCCAGCGCTGAGGGATCGAACACCGGGGAGCTGTTTTTT. Amino acids: CASAEGSNTGELFF. This chain uses TRBV2 with TRBJ2-2; TRBD2 is a possible D gene (5 bases). This CDR3 region has 14 residues. Per the germline V gene, CDR1 is SNHLY and CDR2 is FYNNEI. V lost 8 bases to trimming and J lost 0 bases, with 10 bases between them.